Each of the 18 T cell receptor beta chains below was sequenced from the same sample in a study of T cell responses to AZD1222 COVID-19 vaccine. Profiling relied on immunoSEQ multiplex PCR, and the TCRdb table lists in-frame clones only, not all of them. The data contain 120,000 to 150,000 clones, more than 85% of them seen just once; the ten biggest clones take up less than 2%. Sequences were derived from peripheral blood, sampled on day 0 of AZD1222 vaccination. These receptors were taken from an adult in good health.

The V call is TRBV2, the J call TRBJ2-1; 8 bases agree with TRBD1. Per the germline V gene, CDR1 is SNHLY and CDR2 is FYNNEI. This CDR3 spans 15 amino acids. The V segment lost 6 bases and the J segment 0 bases; nucleotides outside the gene matches: 4. The CDR3 DNA reads TGTGCCAGCAGCCGACAGGGGAGCTCCTACAATGAGCAGTTCTTC. It is translated as CASSRQGSSYNEQFF.

V gene TRBV6-6 combines with J gene TRBJ2-1, with 8 bases matching TRBD2. Per germline, CDR1 MNHNY and CDR2 SVGAGI (reference sequence). V was clipped by 6 bases and J by 0 bases; unmatched bases: 7. The CDR3 extends over 16 amino acids. Written as DNA, the CDR3 is TGTGCCAGCAGAGATCGCGGGAGGCGCTCCTACAATGAGCAGTTCTTC. Its protein product is CASRDRGRRSYNEQFF.

V usage is TRBV5-1 and J usage is TRBJ1-3; D is unclear. Germline V gene data show CDR1 as SGHRS and CDR2 as YFSETQ. The V gene lost 4 bases and the J gene lost 4 bases, with 18 bases spanning the gap. CDR3 length: 16 residues. This CDR3 is CASSLGVLSGGNTIYF. The CDR3 nucleotides are TGCGCCAGCAGCCTTGGCGTACTTTCTGGAGGAAACACCATATATTTT.

V and J are TRBV6-5 and TRBJ2-7; no clear D. Looked up from germline, CDR1 is MNHEY and CDR2 is SVGAGI. The CDR3 contains 13 residues. The germline V and J ends were trimmed by 7 bases and 3 bases, with 13 bases remaining between them. The DNA for the CDR3 is TGTGCCAGCATGTCCAGGTTCGACTACGAGCAGTACTTC. The encoded protein is CASMSRFDYEQYF.

The chain has TRBV19 and TRBJ1-4; no firm D call. V gave up 3 bases and J gave up 3 bases, with 5 bases separating them. The germline V gene has CDR1 LNHDA and CDR2 SQIVND (reference sequence). This CDR3 has 13 residues. CDR3 in DNA: TGTGCCAGTAGTATCCTCGCTAATGAAAAACTGTTTTTT. Translation gives CASSILANEKLFF.

In this sample, this clone turned up a few times. The chain joins TRBV7-8 to TRBJ2-5; 13 bases align to TRBD2. The V segment lost 2 bases and the J segment 0 bases; nucleotides outside the gene matches: 9. CDR1 is SGHVS, CDR2 FQNEAQ, per germline. This CDR3 contains 19 residues. CDR3 residues: CASSLPRLAGGLYQETQYF. The CDR3 nucleotides read TGTGCCAGCAGCTTACCCCGACTAGCGGGGGGCCTGTACCAAGAGACCCAGTACTTC.

This sequence joins TRBV3-1 (or the pseudogene TRBV3-2) and TRBJ1-2; TRBD1 aligns across 10 bases. Germline-derived CDR1 and CDR2 are LGHDT and YNNKEL (reference sequence). The CDR3 runs 15 residues. V lost 0 bases to trimming and J lost 3 bases; unmatched junction nucleotides: 1. In DNA form, the CDR3 reads TGTGCCAGCAGCCAAGACGACAGGGGGCACTATGGCTACACCTTC. Translated, it gives CASSQDDRGHYGYTF.

This chain joins TRBV30 and TRBJ1-1; TRBD1 might be the D (6 bases). The germline V and J ends were trimmed by 4 bases and 5 bases, with 11 bases remaining between them. This CDR3 region has 12 residues. From germline, CDR1 is GTSNPN and CDR2 SVGIG (reference sequence). This chain's CDR3 is CAWTQGWTEAFF. The CDR3 coding sequence is TGTGCCTGGACACAGGGCTGGACTGAAGCTTTCTTT.

The sample holds one count of this clone. Here the CDR3 DNA reads TGTGCCAGCAGTGAATTGGGCAGGAGGAACACTGAAGCTTTCTTT. Protein sequence: CASSELGRRNTEAFF. The chain recombines TRBV6-1 with TRBJ1-1, with unresolved D. V shed 2 bases and J shed 1 base, with 11 bases lying between them. Germline V gene data show CDR1 as MNHNS and CDR2 as SASEGT. The CDR3 is 15 residues long.

This clone showed up just once. J is TRBJ1-2 and V is TRBV2, with a weak D call TRBD1 (5 bases). The CDR3 consists of 14 residues. Germline values: CDR1 SNHLY, CDR2 FYNNEI. V was clipped by 6 bases and J by 3 bases, with 14 bases between them. CDR3 region: CASRGGTEDYGYTF. CDR3 nucleotide sequence: TGTGCCAGCAGGGGGGGTACGGAGGACTATGGCTACACCTTC. Full variable domain (rest looked up from reference TRBV2 and TRBJ1-2): EPEVTQTPSHQVTQMGQEVILRCVPISNHLYFYWYRQILGQKVEFLVSFYNNEISEKSEIFDDQFSVERPDGSNFTLKIRSTKLEDSAMYFCASRGGTEDYGYTFGSGTRLTVV.

The rearrangement links TRBV30 to TRBJ2-3, with 8 positions matching TRBD2. The V gene's germline CDR1 is GTSNPN and CDR2 SVGIG (reference sequence). V shed 7 bases, J shed 0 bases, and the junction held 18 bases outside the gene matches. This CDR3 region has 18 residues. The CDR3 sequence: CAFASLGLAGFSTDTQYF. CDR3 nucleotides: TGTGCCTTCGCCAGTCTGGGGCTAGCGGGCTTTAGCACAGATACGCAGTATTTT.

The chain couples TRBV4-1 to TRBJ1-4, with TRBD1 matching over 8 bases. V shed 6 bases, J shed 0 bases, and the junction held 12 bases outside the gene matches. The CDR3 is 18 amino acids. Germline lookup yields CDR1 MGHRA and CDR2 YSYEKL. CDR3 sequence: CASSLGQGYPTTNEKLFF. The CDR3 DNA reads TGCGCCAGCAGTCTCGGACAGGGCTATCCTACAACTAATGAAAAACTGTTTTTT.

This sequence joins TRBV5-4 and TRBJ2-7, with D possibly being TRBD2 (5 bases). The V gene's germline CDR1 is SGHNT and CDR2 YYREEE (reference sequence). This CDR3 comprises 15 residues. V gave up 4 bases and J gave up 3 bases, with 17 bases separating them. This chain's CDR3 is CASSPTGSPGYEQYF. In DNA, the CDR3 is TGTGCCAGCAGCCCGACGGGGAGTCCCGGCTACGAGCAGTACTTC.

The chain combines TRBV19 with TRBJ2-7, with D possibly being TRBD1 (5 bases). CDR1 LNHDA and CDR2 SQIVND come from the germline V gene (reference sequence). The CDR3 is 12 residues long. Trimming removed 4 bases from V and 4 bases from J, with 8 bases in between. CDR3 sequence reads: CASSKKGYEQYF. CDR3 DNA sequence: TGTGCCAGTAGTAAGAAGGGGTACGAGCAGTACTTC.

This chain uses TRBV27 with TRBJ2-5, with D possibly being TRBD1 or TRBD2 (5 bases each). The CDR3 length is 15 residues. Germline CDR1 and CDR2: MNHEY and SMNVEV (reference sequence). V lost 0 bases to trimming and J lost 4 bases, with 12 bases between them. In DNA form, the CDR3 reads TGTGCCAGCAGTTTATCCGGGGCTAAAGTAGAGACCCAGTACTTC. It encodes CASSLSGAKVETQYF.

The rearrangement uses TRBV5-1 and TRBJ1-1; 8 bases match TRBD1. Per germline, CDR1 SGHRS and CDR2 YFSETQ. This CDR3 contains 13 residues. J lost 4 bases, V lost 4 bases, and 3 bases had no gene match. CDR3 protein: CASSPDRGTEAFF. Written as DNA, the CDR3 is TGCGCCAGCAGCCCAGACAGGGGCACTGAAGCTTTCTTT.

The rearrangement uses TRBV7-9 and TRBJ2-2; TRBD1 matches 10 bases. The length of the CDR3 is 16 residues. Trimming cost V 5 bases and J 6 bases; bases outside gene matches: 9. Germline V gene lookup returns CDR1 SEHNR and CDR2 FQNEAQ (reference sequence). As DNA, the CDR3 is TGTGCCAGCAGCCGACGACAGGGGGCGCTTGCCGGGGAGCTGTTTTTT. The encoded protein is CASSRRQGALAGELFF. Complete variable domain (other parts from reference TRBV7-9 and TRBJ2-2): DTGVSQNPRHKITKRGQNVTFRCDPISEHNRLYWYRQTLGQGPEFLTYFQNEAQLEKSRLLSDRFSAERPKGSFSTLEIQRTEQGDSAMYLCASSRRQGALAGELFFGEGSRLTVL.

This chain links TRBV6-5 with TRBJ2-7; TRBD1 aligns across 9 bases. CDR3 length equals 15 residues. Losses at the gene ends were 6 bases for V and 2 bases for J; bases not matched to a gene: 8. Germline loops: CDR1 MNHEY, CDR2 SVGAGI. The CDR3 nucleotides read TGTGCCAGCAGCTCCCCCGGGACAGGGACCTACGAGCAGTACTTC. Its protein is CASSSPGTGTYEQYF.